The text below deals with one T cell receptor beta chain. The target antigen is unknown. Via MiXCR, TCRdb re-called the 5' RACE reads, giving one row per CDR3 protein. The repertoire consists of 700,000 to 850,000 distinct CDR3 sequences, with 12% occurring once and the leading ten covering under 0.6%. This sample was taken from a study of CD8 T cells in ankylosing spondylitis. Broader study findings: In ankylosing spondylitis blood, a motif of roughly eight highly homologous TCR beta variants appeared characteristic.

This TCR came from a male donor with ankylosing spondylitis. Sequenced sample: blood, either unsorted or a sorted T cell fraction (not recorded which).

CDR3 amino acids: CAISERDRAGNTIYF. The CDR3 nucleotides read TGTGCCATCAGTGAGAGGGACAGGGCCGGAAACACCATATATTTT. V and J are TRBV10-3 and TRBJ1-3; TRBD1 agrees at 9 bases. Trimming took 2 bases from V and 4 from J; bases not matched to a gene: 3. The CDR3 is 15 amino acids. Germline loops: CDR1 ENHRY, CDR2 SYGVKD.